The 9 T cell receptor beta chains below all came from one sample that was sequenced in a study of technical replicates of blood from several donors. Produced via immunoSEQ multiplex PCR; TCRdb's table is partial and in-frame only. Of some 83,000 clones listed, about 92% were seen once; the top ten hold more than 0.2%. Sequenced sample: T cells isolated from PBMCs. The receptors were sampled from a human donor in good health.

This chain links TRBV11-3 with TRBJ2-1, with 10 bases lining up with TRBD1. CDR1 is SGHNT and CDR2 is YENEEA in the germline V gene. CDR3 length: 19 residues. V was pared by 1 base and J by 0 bases, with 9 bases of the junction left unmatched. The CDR3 region has the DNA TGTGCCAGCAGCTTAGCACTCGCTAGGACAGGGGGCTCCTACAATGAGCAGTTCTTC. Its protein is CASSLALARTGGSYNEQFF.

This chain connects TRBV28 to TRBJ2-7; tentatively, D is TRBD2 (5 bases). Germline V lookup: CDR1 MDHEN, CDR2 SYDVKM. The CDR3 runs 14 residues. Trimming cost V 3 bases and J 4 bases, with 13 bases left between them. CDR3 nucleotides: TGTGCCAGCAGTTTGTGGCTAGCTGGGTACGAGCAGTACTTC. Its protein is CASSLWLAGYEQYF.

The chain joins TRBV11-1 to TRBJ2-5; the match to TRBD2 covers 9 bases. V was pared by 4 bases and J by 5 bases, with 5 bases of the junction left unmatched. This CDR3 spans 14 amino acids. Germline CDR1 reads SGHAT; CDR2 reads FQDESV (reference sequence). CDR3 sequence reads: CASSSGTSTETQYF. For the CDR3, the DNA is TGTGCCAGCAGCTCCGGGACTAGCACTGAGACCCAGTACTTC.

Only one count was recorded for this clone. The CDR3 here is CASSESPGGNQPQHF. The CDR3, as DNA: TGCGCCAGCAGCGAAAGCCCGGGGGGCAATCAGCCCCAGCATTTT. The V call is TRBV4-1, the J call TRBJ1-5; D is perhaps TRBD1 (5 bases). Looked up from germline, CDR1 is MGHRA and CDR2 is YSYEKL. Trimming took off 5 bases at V and 2 bases at J, with 13 bases between the two ends. The CDR3 runs to 15 residues.

The rearrangement joins TRBV27 to TRBJ1-3, with no clear D. V lost 8 bases, J lost 0 bases, and 8 bases lay in between. The V gene's germline CDR1 is MNHEY and CDR2 SMNVEV (reference sequence). CDR3 length equals 13 residues. CDR3 residues: CASGRNSGNTIYF. The CDR3 DNA is TGTGCCAGCGGGAGGAACTCTGGAAACACCATATATTTT.

As regards this clone: The identical CDR3 is also encoded by other nucleotide sequences in the sample. V usage is TRBV5-1 and J usage is TRBJ2-5; 7 nucleotides line up with TRBD1. This CDR3 has 14 amino acids. V was clipped by 4 bases and J by 2 bases; unmatched bases: 5. Germline CDR1 SGHRS, CDR2 YFSETQ. CDR3: CASSPGTVQETQYF. CDR3 sequence (DNA): TGCGCCAGCAGCCCTGGGACAGTTCAAGAGACCCAGTACTTC. Looking up the rest from reference TRBV5-1 and TRBJ2-5 gives the full variable domain: KAGVTQTPRYLIKTRGQQVTLSCSPISGHRSVSWYQQTPGQGLQFLFEYFSETQRNKGNFPGRFSGRQFSNSRSEMNVSTLELGDSALYLCASSPGTVQETQYFGPGTRLLVL.

This chain uses TRBV7-2 with TRBJ2-3; 11 nucleotides line up with TRBD2. Germline-derived CDR1 and CDR2 are SGHTA and FQGNSA. CDR3 length: 16 amino acids. V was pared by 6 bases and J by 2 bases, with 7 bases of the junction left unmatched. The CDR3 spells CASRPKGLADTDTQYF. The DNA for the CDR3 is TGTGCCAGCAGACCAAAGGGACTAGCGGACACAGATACGCAGTATTTT.

This chain connects TRBV28 to TRBJ2-7; 8 bases line up with TRBD2. The ends lost 8 bases at V and 1 base at J; junction bases unmatched: 13. Germline assignment: CDR1 MDHEN and CDR2 SYDVKM. The CDR3 length is 16 residues. Here the CDR3 reads CASHSLGPGGSYEQYF. Written as DNA, the CDR3 is TGTGCCAGCCATTCCCTAGGACCGGGGGGGTCCTACGAGCAGTACTTC.

This rearrangement joins TRBV7-9 to TRBJ1-3, with D hard to call. CDR1 SEHNR and CDR2 FQNEAQ come from the germline V gene (reference sequence). This CDR3 contains 13 residues. The V end was cut by 1 base, the J end by 7 bases, with 8 bases between. This CDR3 is CASSLDGRNTIYF. The CDR3 DNA sequence: TGTGCCAGCAGCTTAGACGGCAGGAACACCATATATTTT. The whole variable domain, filled in from reference TRBV7-9 and TRBJ1-3, reads DTGVSQNPRHKITKRGQNVTFRCDPISEHNRLYWYRQTLGQGPEFLTYFQNEAQLEKSRLLSDRFSAERPKGSFSTLEIQRTEQGDSAMYLCASSLDGRNTIYFGEGSWLTVV.